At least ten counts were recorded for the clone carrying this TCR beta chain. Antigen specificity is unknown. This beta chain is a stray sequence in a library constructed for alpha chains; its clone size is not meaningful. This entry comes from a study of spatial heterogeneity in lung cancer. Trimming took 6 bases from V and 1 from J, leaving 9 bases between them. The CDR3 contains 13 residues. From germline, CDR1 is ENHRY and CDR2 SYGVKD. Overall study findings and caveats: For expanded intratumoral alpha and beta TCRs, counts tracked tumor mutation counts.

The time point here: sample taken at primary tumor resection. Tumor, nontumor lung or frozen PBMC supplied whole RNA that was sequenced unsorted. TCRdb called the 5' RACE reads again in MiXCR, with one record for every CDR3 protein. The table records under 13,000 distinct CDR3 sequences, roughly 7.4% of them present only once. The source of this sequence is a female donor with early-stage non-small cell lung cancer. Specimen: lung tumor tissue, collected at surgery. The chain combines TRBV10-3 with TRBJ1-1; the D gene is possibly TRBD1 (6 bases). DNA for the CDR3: TGTGCCATCAGCTCACAGGGGAACACTGAAGCTTTCTTT. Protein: CAISSQGNTEAFF.